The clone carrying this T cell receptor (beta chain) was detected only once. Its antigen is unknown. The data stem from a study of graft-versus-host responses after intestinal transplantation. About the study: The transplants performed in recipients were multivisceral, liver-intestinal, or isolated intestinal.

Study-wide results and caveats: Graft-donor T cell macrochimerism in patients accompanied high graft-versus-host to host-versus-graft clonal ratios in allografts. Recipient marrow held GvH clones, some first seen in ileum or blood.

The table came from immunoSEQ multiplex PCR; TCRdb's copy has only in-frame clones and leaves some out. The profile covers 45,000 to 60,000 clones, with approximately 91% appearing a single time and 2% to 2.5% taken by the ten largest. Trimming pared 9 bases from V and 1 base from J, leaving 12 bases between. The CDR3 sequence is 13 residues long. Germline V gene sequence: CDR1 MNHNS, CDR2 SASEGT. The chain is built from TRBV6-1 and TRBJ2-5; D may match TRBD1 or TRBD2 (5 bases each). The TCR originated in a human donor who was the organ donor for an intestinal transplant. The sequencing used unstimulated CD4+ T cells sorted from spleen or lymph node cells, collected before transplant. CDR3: CASKLGAQETQYF. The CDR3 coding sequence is TGTGCCAGTAAACTAGGGGCCCAAGAGACCCAGTACTTC.